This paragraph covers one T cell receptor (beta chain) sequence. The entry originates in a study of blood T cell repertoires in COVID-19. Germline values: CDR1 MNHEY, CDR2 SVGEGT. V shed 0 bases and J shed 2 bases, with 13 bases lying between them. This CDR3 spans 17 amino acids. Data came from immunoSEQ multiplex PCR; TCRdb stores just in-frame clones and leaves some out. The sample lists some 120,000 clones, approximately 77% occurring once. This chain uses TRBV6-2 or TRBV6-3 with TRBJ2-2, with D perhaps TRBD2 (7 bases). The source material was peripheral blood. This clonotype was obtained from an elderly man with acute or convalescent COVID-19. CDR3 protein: CASSYSGRGQNTGELFF. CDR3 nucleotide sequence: TGTGCCAGCAGTTACTCGGGGAGGGGACAAAACACCGGGGAGCTGTTTTTT.